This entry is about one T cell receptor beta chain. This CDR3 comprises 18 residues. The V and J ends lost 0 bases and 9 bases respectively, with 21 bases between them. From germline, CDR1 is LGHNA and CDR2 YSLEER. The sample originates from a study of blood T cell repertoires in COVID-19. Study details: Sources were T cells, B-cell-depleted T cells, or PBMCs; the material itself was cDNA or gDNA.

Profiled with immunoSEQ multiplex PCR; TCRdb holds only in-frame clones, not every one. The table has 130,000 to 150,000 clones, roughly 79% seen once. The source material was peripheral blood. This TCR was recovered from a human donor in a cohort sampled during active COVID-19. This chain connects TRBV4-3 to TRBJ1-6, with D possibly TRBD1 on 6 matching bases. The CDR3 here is CASSQESPRQGSFSPLHF. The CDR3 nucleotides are TGCGCCAGCAGCCAAGAGTCCCCAAGGCAGGGGAGTTTTTCACCCCTCCACTTT.